This T cell receptor beta chain was retrieved from a study of blood T cell repertoires in COVID-19. Sequenced by immunoSEQ multiplex PCR; TCRdb stores in-frame clones only, minus some. This sample has about 210,000 clones, with around 86% found just once. The CDR3 contains 16 residues. The ends were cut back, 6 bases at V and 5 bases at J, with 22 bases in the middle. Germline CDR1 reads LGHNT; CDR2 reads FRNRAP. Recruitment covered about two dozen US areas and drew participants whose ages spanned roughly 18 to 95 years. The rearrangement uses TRBV12-5 and TRBJ1-2; no clear D. Sequencing input: PBMCs or T cells enriched from blood (not recorded which). This TCR was recovered from a woman aged 45-60 years with acute COVID-19. The CDR3 DNA reads as TGTGCTAGTGGGGGTCGGTGGGCCTCTGGAGGTTATGGCTACACCTTC. Amino acids: CASGGRWASGGYGYTF.